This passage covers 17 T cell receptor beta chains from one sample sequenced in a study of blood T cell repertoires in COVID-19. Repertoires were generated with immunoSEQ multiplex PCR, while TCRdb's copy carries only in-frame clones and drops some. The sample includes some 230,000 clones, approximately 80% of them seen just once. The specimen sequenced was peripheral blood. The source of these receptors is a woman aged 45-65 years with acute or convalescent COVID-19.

CDR3 sequence reads: CAWMRAGGWNEQFF. DNA for the CDR3: TGTGCCTGGATGAGAGCGGGGGGGTGGAATGAGCAGTTCTTC. This chain links TRBV30 with TRBJ2-1, with 10 bases fitting TRBD2. The CDR3 runs 14 residues. Germline lookup yields CDR1 GTSNPN and CDR2 SVGIG (reference sequence). The V and J ends lost 4 bases and 7 bases, in that order; junction bases with no gene match: 7.

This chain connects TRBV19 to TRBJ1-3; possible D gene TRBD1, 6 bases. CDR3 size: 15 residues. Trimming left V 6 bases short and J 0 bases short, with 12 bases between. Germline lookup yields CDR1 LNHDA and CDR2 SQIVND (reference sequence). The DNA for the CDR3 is TGTGCCAGTAGCCCTCGGGACAACTCTGGAAACACCATATATTTT. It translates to CASSPRDNSGNTIYF. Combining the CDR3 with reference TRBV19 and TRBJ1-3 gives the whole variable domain DGGITQSPKYLFRKEGQNVTLSCEQNLNHDAMYWYRQDPGQGLRLIYYSQIVNDFQKGDIAEGYSVSREKKESFPLTVTSAQKNPTAFYLCASSPRDNSGNTIYFGEGSWLTVV.

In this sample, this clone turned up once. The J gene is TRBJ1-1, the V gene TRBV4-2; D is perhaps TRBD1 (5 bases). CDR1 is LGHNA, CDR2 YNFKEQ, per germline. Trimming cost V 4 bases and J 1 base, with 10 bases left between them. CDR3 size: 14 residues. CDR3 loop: CASSPRTGNTEAFF. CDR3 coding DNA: TGTGCCAGCAGCCCCAGAACAGGGAACACTGAAGCTTTCTTT.

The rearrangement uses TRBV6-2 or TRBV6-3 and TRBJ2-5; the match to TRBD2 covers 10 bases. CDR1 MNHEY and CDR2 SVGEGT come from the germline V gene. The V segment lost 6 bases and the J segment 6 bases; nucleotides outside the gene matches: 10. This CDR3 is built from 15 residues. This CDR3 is CASSPRGTSVQTQYF. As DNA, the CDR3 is TGTGCCAGCAGCCCAAGAGGGACTAGCGTCCAGACCCAGTACTTC.

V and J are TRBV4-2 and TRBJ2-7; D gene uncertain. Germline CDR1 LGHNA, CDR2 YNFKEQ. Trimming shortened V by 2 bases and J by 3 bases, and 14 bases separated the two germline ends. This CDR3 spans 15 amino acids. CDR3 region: CASSQRETSGYEQYF. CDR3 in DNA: TGTGCCAGCAGCCAACGCGAAACCTCCGGCTACGAGCAGTACTTC.

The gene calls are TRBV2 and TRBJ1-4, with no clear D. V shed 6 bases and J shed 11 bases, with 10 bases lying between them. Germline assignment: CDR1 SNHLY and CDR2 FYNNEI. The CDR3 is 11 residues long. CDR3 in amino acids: CASRAGPKLFF. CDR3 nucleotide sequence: TGTGCCAGCAGGGCAGGCCCGAAACTGTTTTTT. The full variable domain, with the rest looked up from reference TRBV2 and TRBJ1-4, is EPEVTQTPSHQVTQMGQEVILRCVPISNHLYFYWYRQILGQKVEFLVSFYNNEISEKSEIFDDQFSVERPDGSNFTLKIRSTKLEDSAMYFCASRAGPKLFFGSGTQLSVL.

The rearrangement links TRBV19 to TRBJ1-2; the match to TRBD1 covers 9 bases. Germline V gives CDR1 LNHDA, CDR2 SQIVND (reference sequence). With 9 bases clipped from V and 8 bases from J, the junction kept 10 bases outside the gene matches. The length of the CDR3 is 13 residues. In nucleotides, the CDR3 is TGTGCCAGCAAGTGGACAGGGGATGCGGGCTACACCTTC. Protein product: CASKWTGDAGYTF.

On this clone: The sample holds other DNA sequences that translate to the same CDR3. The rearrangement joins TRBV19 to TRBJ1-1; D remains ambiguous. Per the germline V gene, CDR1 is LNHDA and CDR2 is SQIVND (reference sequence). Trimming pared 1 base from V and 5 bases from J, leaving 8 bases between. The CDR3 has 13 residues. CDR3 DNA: TGTGCCAGTAGTATAGTTGGGAGGACTGAAGCTTTCTTT. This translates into CASSIVGRTEAFF.

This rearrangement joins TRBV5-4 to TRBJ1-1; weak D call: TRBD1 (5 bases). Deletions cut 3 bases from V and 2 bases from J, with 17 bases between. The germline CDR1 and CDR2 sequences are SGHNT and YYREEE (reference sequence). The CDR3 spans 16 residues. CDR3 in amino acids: CASSSKTSGGNTEAFF. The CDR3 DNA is TGTGCCAGCAGCTCTAAAACGTCGGGGGGAAACACTGAAGCTTTCTTT.

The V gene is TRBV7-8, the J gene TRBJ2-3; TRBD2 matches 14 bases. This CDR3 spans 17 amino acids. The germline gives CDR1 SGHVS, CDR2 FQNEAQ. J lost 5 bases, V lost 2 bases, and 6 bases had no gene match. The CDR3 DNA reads TGTGCCAGCAGCTTATTGGGACTAGCGGGAGCGGGAGATACGCAGTATTTT. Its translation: CASSLLGLAGAGDTQYF.

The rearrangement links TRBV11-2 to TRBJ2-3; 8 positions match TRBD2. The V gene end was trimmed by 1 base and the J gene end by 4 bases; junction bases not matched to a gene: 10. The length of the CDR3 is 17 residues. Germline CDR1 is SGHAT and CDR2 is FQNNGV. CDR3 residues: CASSLGRGGLFADTQYF. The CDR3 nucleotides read TGTGCCAGCAGCTTAGGACGGGGGGGCCTTTTCGCAGATACGCAGTATTTT.

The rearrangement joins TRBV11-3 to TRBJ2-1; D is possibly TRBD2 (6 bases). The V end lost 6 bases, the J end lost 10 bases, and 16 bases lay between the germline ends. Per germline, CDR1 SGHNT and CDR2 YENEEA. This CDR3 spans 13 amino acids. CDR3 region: CASSQGGVQEQFF. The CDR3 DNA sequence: TGTGCCAGCAGTCAGGGCGGGGTCCAGGAGCAGTTCTTC.

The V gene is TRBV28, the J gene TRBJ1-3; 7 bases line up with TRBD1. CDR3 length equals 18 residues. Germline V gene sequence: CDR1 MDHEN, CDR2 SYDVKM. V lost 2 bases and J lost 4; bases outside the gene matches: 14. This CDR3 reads CASSLTGGPGGPGNTIYF. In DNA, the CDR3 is TGTGCCAGCAGTTTAACCGGCGGACCAGGGGGACCGGGAAACACCATATATTTT.

CDR3 coding DNA: TGTGCCAGCAGCTTCACAGGGGGAACAAGGACCGGGGAGCTGTTTTTT. Translation: CASSFTGGTRTGELFF. This rearrangement joins TRBV7-8 to TRBJ2-2, with 8 positions matching TRBD1. CDR1 is SGHVS and CDR2 is FQNEAQ in the germline V gene. V shed 3 bases, J shed 5 bases, and the junction held 8 bases outside the gene matches. The CDR3 is 16 amino acids.

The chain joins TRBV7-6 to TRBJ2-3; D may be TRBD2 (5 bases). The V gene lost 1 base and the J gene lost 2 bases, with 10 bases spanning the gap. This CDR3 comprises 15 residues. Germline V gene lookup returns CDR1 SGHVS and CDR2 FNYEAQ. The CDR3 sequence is CASSLEPGNTDTQYF. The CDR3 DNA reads TGTGCCAGCAGCTTAGAACCCGGGAACACAGATACGCAGTATTTT.

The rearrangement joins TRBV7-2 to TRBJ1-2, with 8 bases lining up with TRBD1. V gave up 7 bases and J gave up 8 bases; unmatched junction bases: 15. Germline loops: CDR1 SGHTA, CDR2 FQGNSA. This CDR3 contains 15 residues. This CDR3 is CASNPGTGSGEGYTF. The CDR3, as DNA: TGTGCCAGCAACCCCGGGACAGGTTCGGGGGAAGGCTACACCTTC.

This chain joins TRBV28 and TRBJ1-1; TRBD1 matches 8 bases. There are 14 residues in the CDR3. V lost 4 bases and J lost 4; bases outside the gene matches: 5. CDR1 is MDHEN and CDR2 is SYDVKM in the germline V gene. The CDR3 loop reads CASSSTGGLTEAFF. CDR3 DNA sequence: TGTGCCAGCAGTTCAACAGGGGGTCTCACTGAAGCTTTCTTT.